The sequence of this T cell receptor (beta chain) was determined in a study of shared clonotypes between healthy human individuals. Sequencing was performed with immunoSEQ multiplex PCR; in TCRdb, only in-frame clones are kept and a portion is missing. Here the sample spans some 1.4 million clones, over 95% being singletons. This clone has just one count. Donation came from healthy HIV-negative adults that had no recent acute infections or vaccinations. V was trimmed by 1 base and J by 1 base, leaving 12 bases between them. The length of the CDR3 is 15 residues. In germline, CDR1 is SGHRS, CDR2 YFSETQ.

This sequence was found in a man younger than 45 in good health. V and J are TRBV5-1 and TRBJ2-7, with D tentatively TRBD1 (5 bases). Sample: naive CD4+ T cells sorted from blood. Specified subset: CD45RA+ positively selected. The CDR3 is CASSLIQDKSYEQYF. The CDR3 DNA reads TGCGCCAGCAGCTTGATCCAGGACAAATCCTACGAGCAGTACTTC.